The next 21 T cell receptor beta chains were all read from a single sample in a study of blood T cell repertoires in COVID-19. This table comes from immunoSEQ multiplex PCR, and its TCRdb copy is limited to in-frame clones, with some not included. The sample includes over 250,000 clones, around 90% of them seen just once. Sequences were obtained from peripheral blood. These receptors came from a woman aged 40-49 years who had recovered from COVID-19.

This sequence joins TRBV5-1 and TRBJ2-7; TRBD1 is a possible D gene (6 bases). The ends were cut back, 0 bases at V and 6 bases at J, with 10 bases in the middle. CDR1 SGHRS and CDR2 YFSETQ come from the germline V gene. CDR3 length: 13 residues. CDR3 in DNA: TGCGCCAGCAGCTTGGCCCAGGGGTCCGAGCAGTACGTC. Translation gives CASSLAQGSEQYV.

V and J are TRBV10-3 and TRBJ1-1; TRBD1 aligns across 9 bases. The CDR3 is made up of 14 amino acids. V shed 2 bases and J 5 bases; nucleotides not matched to a gene: 3. Germline V gene sequence: CDR1 ENHRY, CDR2 SYGVKD. The CDR3 loop is CAISEGQGTTEAFF. CDR3 sequence (DNA): TGTGCCATCAGTGAGGGACAGGGGACAACTGAAGCTTTCTTT.

The chain links TRBV21-1 to TRBJ1-3; the D call in the table, TRBD1, was not verified against the DNA. TRBV21-1 is deemed a pseudogene. This CDR3 region has 15 residues. CDR3 in DNA: TGTGCCAGCACCGAAGGACAGGGGGCGAGGAACACCATATATTTT. This sequence encodes CASTEGQGARNTIYF.

The rearrangement links TRBV24-1 to TRBJ2-1; a possible D gene is TRBD2 (5 bases). The CDR3 has 13 residues. The germline V gene has CDR1 KGHDR and CDR2 SFDVKD. V was shortened by 4 bases and J by 8 bases, with 11 bases between the two germline ends. This CDR3 reads CATSDGILDEQFF. As DNA, the CDR3 is TGTGCCACCAGTGACGGGATTTTGGATGAGCAGTTCTTC.

The chain links TRBV7-9 to TRBJ2-7, with D maybe TRBD2 (5 bases). This CDR3 has 14 amino acids. V was trimmed by 5 bases and J by 2 bases, leaving 13 bases between them. Germline CDR1 SEHNR, CDR2 FQNEAQ (reference sequence). The CDR3 region is CASSPRVHPYEQYF. For the CDR3, the DNA is TGTGCCAGCAGCCCGCGGGTGCACCCCTACGAGCAGTACTTC.

The rearrangement links TRBV7-3 to TRBJ2-6, with D possibly being TRBD2 (5 bases). The CDR3 totals 15 residues. V lost 7 bases and J lost 0, with 10 bases in between. From germline, CDR1 is SGHTA and CDR2 FQGTGA. The CDR3 sequence is CASTAGLSGANVLTF. The CDR3 DNA reads TGTGCCAGCACGGCGGGTCTCTCTGGGGCCAACGTCCTGACTTTC.

The chain combines TRBV5-1 with TRBJ1-2; perhaps TRBD1 as D (5 bases). The germline V gene has CDR1 SGHRS and CDR2 YFSETQ. The CDR3 spans 15 residues. Trimming removed 4 bases from V and 5 bases from J, with 18 bases in between. CDR3 in amino acids: CASSPGVAGGYGYTF. CDR3 DNA sequence: TGCGCCAGCAGCCCGGGGGTGGCCGGCGGGTATGGCTACACCTTC.

The chain combines TRBV7-9 with TRBJ2-1; 12 bases are a match to TRBD2. The CDR3 runs 16 residues. Germline V gives CDR1 SEHNR, CDR2 FQNEAQ (reference sequence). V lost 5 bases to trimming and J lost 3 bases; unmatched junction nucleotides: 5. In DNA form, the CDR3 reads TGTGCCAGCAGCCCCCTAGCGGGAGGGAACTACAATGAGCAGTTCTTC. Translation: CASSPLAGGNYNEQFF.

The chain has TRBV5-1 and TRBJ2-3; 8 nucleotides align to TRBD2. CDR1 is SGHRS, CDR2 YFSETQ, per germline. This CDR3 spans 15 amino acids. Trimming took 4 bases from V and 8 from J; bases not matched to a gene: 12. CDR3 loop: CASSPGLAGRGTQYF. The CDR3, as DNA: TGCGCCAGCAGCCCGGGGTTAGCCGGGAGGGGTACGCAGTATTTT.

The table lists this clone with a few counts. The chain is built from TRBV5-1 and TRBJ2-7, with 7 bases lining up with TRBD1. The CDR3 has 15 residues. Germline assignment: CDR1 SGHRS and CDR2 YFSETQ. The ends lost 0 bases at V and 2 bases at J; junction bases unmatched: 5. CDR3 coding DNA: TGCGCCAGCAGCTTGGCGCTGGACAGGACCTACGAGCAGTACTTC. Amino acid sequence: CASSLALDRTYEQYF. The variable domain in full, completed from reference TRBV5-1 and TRBJ2-7, reads KAGVTQTPRYLIKTRGQQVTLSCSPISGHRSVSWYQQTPGQGLQFLFEYFSETQRNKGNFPGRFSGRQFSNSRSEMNVSTLELGDSALYLCASSLALDRTYEQYFGPGTRLTVT.

The V call is TRBV4-3, the J call TRBJ2-3; 11 bases fit TRBD2. The V gene end was trimmed by 4 bases and the J gene end by 4 bases; junction bases not matched to a gene: 4. CDR3 length: 15 residues. CDR1 LGHNA and CDR2 YSLEER come from the germline V gene. Here the CDR3 reads CASSRGSGRADTQYF. The CDR3 region has the DNA TGCGCCAGCAGCCGGGGTAGCGGGAGGGCAGATACGCAGTATTTT.

This chain links TRBV27 with TRBJ1-6; TRBD1 matches at 11 bases. The CDR3 sequence is 20 residues long. The germline V gene has CDR1 MNHEY and CDR2 SMNVEV (reference sequence). J was trimmed by 9 bases and V by 5 bases; bases with no gene match: 21. CDR3 residues: CASSPSGQGARRWQGSPLHF. The CDR3 DNA reads TGTGCCAGCAGTCCCTCCGGACAGGGGGCGAGAAGGTGGCAGGGTTCACCCCTCCACTTT.

This chain links TRBV12-5 with TRBJ2-3; 10 positions agree with TRBD2. This CDR3 spans 16 amino acids. Germline V gene data show CDR1 as LGHNT and CDR2 as FRNRAP. J was trimmed by 4 bases and V by 2 bases; bases with no gene match: 6. CDR3 in amino acids: CASGLSSGSRPDTQYF. The CDR3 coding sequence is TGTGCTAGTGGTTTGTCTAGCGGGAGTCGCCCAGATACGCAGTATTTT.

The CDR3 nucleotides read TGTGCCAGCAGTTCCCATAGGTGGGGGGGCACCTCCTACAATGAGCAGTTCTTC. Translating it yields CASSSHRWGGTSYNEQFF. The V call is TRBV27, the J call TRBJ2-1; the D gene is possibly TRBD2 (7 bases). The germline gives CDR1 MNHEY, CDR2 SMNVEV (reference sequence). The CDR3 loop spans 18 amino acids. V lost 4 bases, J lost 0 bases, and 19 bases lay in between.

The rearrangement joins TRBV7-8 to TRBJ1-6; unclear D gene. Germline values: CDR1 SGHVS, CDR2 FQNEAQ. V dropped 5 bases and J dropped 0 bases, with 8 bases sitting between them. The CDR3 runs 15 residues. CDR3 region: CASSPAGSYNSPLHF. DNA of the CDR3: TGTGCCAGCAGCCCCGCGGGCTCCTATAATTCACCCCTCCACTTT.

About this clone itself: Germline is not matched at one junction end, which may reflect a read error. This rearrangement joins TRBV12-3 or TRBV12-4 to TRBJ1-2; TRBD1 might be the D (6 bases). The length of the CDR3 is 11 residues. The CDR3 sequence is CASRQDGEGDF. The CDR3 coding sequence is TGTGCCAGCCGGCAAGATGGGGAGGGGGACTTC.

This chain joins TRBV6-5 and TRBJ1-1; D might be TRBD1 (5 bases). Per the germline V gene, CDR1 is MNHEY and CDR2 is SVGAGI. V was trimmed by 3 bases and J by 7 bases, leaving 15 bases between them. This CDR3 comprises 14 residues. Here the CDR3 reads CASSYQGLKGEAFF. The CDR3 DNA reads TGTGCCAGCAGTTATCAGGGTTTAAAGGGTGAAGCTTTCTTT.

This clone occurred once. This sequence joins TRBV3-1 (or the pseudogene TRBV3-2) and TRBJ1-4, with 7 bases identical to TRBD1. The trim removed 4 bases at V and 8 bases at J, leaving 10 bases unmatched. This CDR3 contains 15 residues. The germline V gene has CDR1 LGHDT and CDR2 YNNKEL (reference sequence). CDR3 sequence (DNA): TGTGCCAGCAGCCTAACAGGGGCGAAGGGAGAAAAACTGTTTTTT. Its protein product is CASSLTGAKGEKLFF.

The V and J genes are TRBV7-3 and TRBJ1-1; TRBD1 matches at 9 bases. The germline V gene has CDR1 SGHTA and CDR2 FQGTGA. The CDR3 totals 16 residues. The V segment lost 5 bases and the J segment 0 bases; nucleotides outside the gene matches: 7. CDR3 in DNA: TGTGCCAGCAGCCCCGGGACAGGGCCCCTGAACACTGAAGCTTTCTTT. Translation gives CASSPGTGPLNTEAFF.

The genes are TRBV19 and TRBJ2-7, with 12 bases lining up with TRBD2. Germline V gene data show CDR1 as LNHDA and CDR2 as SQIVND (reference sequence). The ends lost 6 bases at V and 2 bases at J; junction bases unmatched: 5. The CDR3 is made up of 15 amino acids. This CDR3 is CASSLGLAGPYEQYF. The CDR3 coding sequence is TGTGCCAGTAGCCTAGGACTAGCGGGGCCCTACGAGCAGTACTTC.

The chain is built from TRBV29-1 and TRBJ1-1; perhaps TRBD1 as D (6 bases). The germline V gene has CDR1 SQVTM and CDR2 ANQGSEA. Trimming shortened V by 4 bases and J by 10 bases, and 25 bases separated the two germline ends. CDR3 length equals 15 residues. The CDR3 nucleotides read TGCAGCGTTGGGGGGCTTGGGACCCTAAGGAATGGAGCTTTCTTT. Translation: CSVGGLGTLRNGAFF.